This TCR beta chain is from a study of CD8+CD57+ T cells in acquired aplastic anemia. On the study more broadly: DNA from sorted CD4+ and CD8+ cells averaged around 3 ug. CD4+ cell libraries from healthy donors averaged about 10.8 million reads.

About this clonotype itself: Its antigen is not known. At one boundary the junction diverges from the germline segment, which might be a read error.

Both TCR beta VDJ combination and CDR3 sequence profiling were carried out. Genomic DNA was the template for this profiling. TCRdb analysed the reads with MiXCR anew, one entry per CDR3 protein. The table includes 200,000 to 250,000 distinct CDR3 sequences, roughly 57% detected once. The CDR3 has 14 amino acids. The V gene's germline CDR1 is SGHTA and CDR2 FQGNSA. Findings of the study overall: Twenty-nine shared CD8+ CDR3s appeared highly expressed within patients' immunodominant clones. Levels of CD8+ Simpson's diversity were not significantly distinct in patients versus controls.

This rearrangement joins TRBV7-2 to TRBJ1-6; TRBD1 agrees at 8 bases. The sample was sorted CD4+, CD8+, or CD8+CD57+ T cells (not recorded which) from PBMCs. The clonotype originates from a human donor in good health. This chain's CDR3 is CASSPGQVNSPPHF. The CDR3 DNA reads as TGTGCCAGCAGCCCGGGACAGGTGAATTCACCCCCCCACTTT.